Sequencing of this TCR beta chain was carried out in a study of blood T cell repertoires in COVID-19. Study as a whole: Collection of acute and convalescent COVID-19 samples took place in the United States, Italy and Spain. The analysed material was cDNA or gDNA that came from T cells, B-cell-depleted T cells, or PBMCs.

CDR3 length equals 17 residues. V lost 2 bases to trimming and J lost 2 bases; unmatched junction nucleotides: 5. Germline V gene data show CDR1 as MNHEY and CDR2 as SVGEGT. Original analysis: The assay estimated nucleated cells by amplifying reference gene primers. The repertoire was sequenced with immunoSEQ multiplex PCR; TCRdb's copy has only in-frame clones and lacks some. V, J and clone size are taken as reported in that table, and D and trimming were inferred from the DNA itself. The data contain some 240,000 clones, 75% to 85% of them singletons. The V and J genes are TRBV6-2 or TRBV6-3 and TRBJ2-5; 13 nucleotides line up with TRBD2. Material for sequencing was peripheral blood. This receptor was identified in a woman between 55 and 75 years old with active or convalescent COVID-19. CDR3 region: CASSYPPLAGGQETQYF. The CDR3 region has the DNA TGTGCCAGCAGTTACCCCCCACTAGCGGGGGGGCAAGAGACCCAGTACTTC.